These T cell receptor beta chains were read from a single sample in a study of T-cell memory formation after mild COVID-19. In TCRdb, the 5' RACE reads were re-called with MiXCR into one record per CDR3 protein. The table includes around 140,000 distinct CDR3 sequences, under 25% detected once. Sequenced: PBMCs or a T cell subset sorted from them (not recorded which). The receptors were gathered from an adult woman who had mild COVID-19 (a few samples of this study predate the infection). Cell type and time point are not known. The CDR3 runs from the conserved cysteine through the conserved F or W. Clone size appears in some rows only: once, few, many, or a class for an expanded clone.

v_gene | len | abundance | CDR3aa
TRBV7-8 | 12 | few | CASSTGPWSEYF
TRBV3-1 | 14 | few | CASGWDTDTGELFF
TRBV10-3 | 15 | few | CAISESTGDPYGYTF
TRBV3-1 | 15 | NA | CASSQDGSPNNEQFF
TRBV20-1 | 15 | NA | CSARVGPYIKETQYF
TRBV12-3/TRBV12-4 | 15 | NA | CASSLGRGDTYEQYF
TRBV3-1 | 12 | NA | CASTTQGNTIYF
TRBV11-1 | 17 | NA | CASSLAKTASSYNEQFF
TRBV20-1 | 15 | NA | CSASHRDRGENIQYF
TRBV18 | 16 | few | CASSPVSGTELSKWDF
TRBV12-3/TRBV12-4 | 11 | NA | CASRGTSTQYF
TRBV24-1 | 17 | NA | CATSDAASGSGPGELFF
TRBV7-2 | 14 | NA | CASTTGTGVYGYTF
TRBV7-9 | 16 | NA | CASRMGQGSPAETQYF
TRBV9 | 16 | few | CASSSGTSGRYNEQFF
TRBV24-1 | 13 | NA | CATSDLGGRFFTF
TRBV29-1 | 15 | few | CSVEGLAGGTGELFF
TRBV6-2/TRBV6-3 | 12 | NA | CASSPPFGPQHF
TRBV5-1 | 15 | many | CASSLGLAGLETQYF
TRBV18 | 18 | few | CASSPIRDIGAPNTEAFF
TRBV27 | 15 | NA | CASAGAGASWYGYTF
TRBV12-3/TRBV12-4 | 13 | NA | CASRQASYNEQFF
TRBV28 | 16 | NA | CASSPAGTSGYNEQFF
TRBV7-9 | 16 | few | CASSHAAAGSNYGYTF
TRBV11-2 | 15 | NA | CASTPGGTIAGELFF
TRBV2 | 14 | NA | CASGAGGLNTEAFF
TRBV7-8 | 14 | NA | CASSGEGLADTQYF
TRBV6-5 | 14 | NA | CASSYTGAIYEQYF
TRBV6-2/TRBV6-3 | 15 | NA | CASSQRGGLTDTQYF
TRBV29-1 | 13 | NA | CSVGTRGGETQYF
TRBV12-3/TRBV12-4 | 15 | NA | CASNDEGLAGGEQYF
TRBV12-3/TRBV12-4 | 13 | NA | CASSFSLTDTQYF
TRBV29-1 | 13 | few | CSATMESGDTQYF
TRBV24-1 | 16 | few | CATSDTGLADTGELFF
TRBV3-1 | 15 | NA | CASSQGDHFGTEAFF
TRBV29-1 | 12 | many | CSVVDGFYGYTF
TRBV5-1 | 14 | NA | CASSGTRTNYGYTF
TRBV5-6 | 14 | NA | CASSAPPVDTEAFF
TRBV12-3/TRBV12-4 | 14 | NA | CATRSRRGTGELFF
TRBV4-2 | 16 | NA | CASSQRGLAGGDTQYF
TRBV7-9 | 13 | few | CASSVRDYYGYTF
TRBV9 | 16 | few | CASSVGLAGGPYEQYF
TRBV7-8 | 18 | NA | CASSLALPGSSSNQPQHF
TRBV6-5 | 16 | NA | CASSTLSGGGSYEQYF
TRBV7-3 | 17 | few | CASSLTPQRGTTGELFF
TRBV5-1 | 15 | few | CASSLGTGGVYGYTF
TRBV5-1 | 16 | NA | CASSSKSGASNTEAFF
TRBV2 | 14 | NA | CASDTSSGYNEQFF
TRBV7-9 | 12 | NA | CASSLLAGEAFF
TRBV7-3 | 13 | NA | CASSLRRTSEQYF
TRBV3-1 | 15 | few | CASSQRGAHDNEQFF
TRBV29-1 | 16 | few | CSVVAGGFSGANVLTF
TRBV29-1 | 13 | few | CSVVRGGNTEAFF